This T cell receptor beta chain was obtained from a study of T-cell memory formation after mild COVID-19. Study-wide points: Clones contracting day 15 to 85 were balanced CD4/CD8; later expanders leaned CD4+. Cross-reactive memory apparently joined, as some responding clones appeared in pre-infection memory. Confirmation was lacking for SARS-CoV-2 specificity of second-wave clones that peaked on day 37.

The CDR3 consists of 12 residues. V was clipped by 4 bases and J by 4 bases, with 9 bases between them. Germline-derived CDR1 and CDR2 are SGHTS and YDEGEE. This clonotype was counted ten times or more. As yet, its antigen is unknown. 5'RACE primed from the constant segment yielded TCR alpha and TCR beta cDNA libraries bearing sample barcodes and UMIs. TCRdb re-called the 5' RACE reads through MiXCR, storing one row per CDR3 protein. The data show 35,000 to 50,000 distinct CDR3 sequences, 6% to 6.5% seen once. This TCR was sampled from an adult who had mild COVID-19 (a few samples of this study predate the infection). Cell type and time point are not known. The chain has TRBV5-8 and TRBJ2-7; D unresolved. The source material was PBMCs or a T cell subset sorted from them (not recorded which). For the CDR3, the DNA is TGTGCCAGCAGCCGGACGGATTACGAGCAGTACTTC. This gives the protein CASSRTDYEQYF.